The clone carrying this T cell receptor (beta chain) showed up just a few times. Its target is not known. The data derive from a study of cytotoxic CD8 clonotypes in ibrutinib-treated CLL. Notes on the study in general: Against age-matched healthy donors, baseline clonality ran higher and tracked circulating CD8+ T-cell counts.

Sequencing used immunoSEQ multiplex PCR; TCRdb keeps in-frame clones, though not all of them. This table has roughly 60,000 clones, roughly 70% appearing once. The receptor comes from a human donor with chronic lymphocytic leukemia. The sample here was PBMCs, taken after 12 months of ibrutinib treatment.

CDR3 residues: CASRDRFDEAFF. In DNA form, the CDR3 reads TGTGCCAGCAGGGATCGATTCGATGAAGCTTTCTTT. This rearrangement joins TRBV2 to TRBJ1-1; no reliable D call. CDR3 length equals 12 residues. V was cut by 6 bases and J by 7 bases, with 12 bases left in between. Germline V gives CDR1 SNHLY, CDR2 FYNNEI.